This T cell receptor beta chain derives from a study of T cells in Graves' hyperthyroidism and ophthalmopathy. Study-wide results and limits: Blood samples included most of the expanded thyroid clonotypes exceeding 0.001. Ophthalmopathy and stable hyperthyroidism were told apart by a 13 V-J model. The model identified upcoming ophthalmopathy a median roughly 6 months ahead of onset.

This clonotype was picked up many times. Antigen specificity is unknown. Used for diagnoses were clinical symptoms, serum thyroxine and TRAb, thyroid ultrasound and orbital computed tomography. TCR beta CDR3 sequences were amplified from RNA transcripts. The HTBI primer set was used in a first-round RT-PCR of the TCR CDR3. Using its own MiXCR run on the multiplex PCR reads, TCRdb lists one record per CDR3 protein. The sample lists about 700,000 distinct CDR3 sequences; approximately 14% were seen once. The clonotype originates from a woman between 18 and 29 years old with Graves' hyperthyroidism. Material for sequencing was blood.

The CDR3 DNA reads TGCGCCAGCAGCTTCACCAGCGGGACCTACAATGAGCAGTTCTTC. It yields the protein CASSFTSGTYNEQFF. The chain is built from TRBV5-1 and TRBJ2-1, with 7 bases aligning to TRBD2. CDR3 length equals 15 residues. V trimming: 2 bases; J trimming: 2 bases; junction bases outside the gene matches: 4. Per the germline V gene, CDR1 is SGHRS and CDR2 is YFSETQ.